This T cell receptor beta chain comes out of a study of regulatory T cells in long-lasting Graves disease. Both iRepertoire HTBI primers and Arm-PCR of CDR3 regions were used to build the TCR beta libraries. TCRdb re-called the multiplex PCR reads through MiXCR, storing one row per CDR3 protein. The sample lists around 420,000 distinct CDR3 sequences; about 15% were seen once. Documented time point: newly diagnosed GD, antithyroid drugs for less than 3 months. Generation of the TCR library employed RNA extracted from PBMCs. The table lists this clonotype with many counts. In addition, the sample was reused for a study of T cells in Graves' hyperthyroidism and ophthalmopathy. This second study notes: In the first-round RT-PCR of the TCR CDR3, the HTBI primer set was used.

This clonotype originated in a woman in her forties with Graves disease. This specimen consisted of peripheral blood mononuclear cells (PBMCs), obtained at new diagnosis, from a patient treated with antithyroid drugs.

CDR3 sequence: CAWSHGQKDSPLHF. Written as DNA, the CDR3 is TGTGCCTGGAGCCACGGGCAGAAGGATTCACCCCTCCACTTT. The chain combines TRBV30 with TRBJ1-6; D is ambiguous. The CDR3 sequence is 14 residues long. The germline CDR1 and CDR2 sequences are GTSNPN and SVGIG (reference sequence). Trimming removed 3 bases from V and 8 bases from J, with 14 bases in between.